This T cell receptor beta chain came from a study of blood T cell repertoires in COVID-19. Libraries were prepared by immunoSEQ multiplex PCR; TCRdb keeps only in-frame clonotypes and omits some of them. This table has a few hundred thousand clones, around nine tenths appearing once. Germline CDR1 and CDR2: SGHAT and FQNNGV. The CDR3 covers 11 residues. V gave up 6 bases and J gave up 6 bases, with 8 bases separating them. The V call is TRBV11-2, the J call TRBJ1-1; D uncertain. Sequencing used peripheral blood. This clonotype was obtained from a woman between 55 and 75 years old with COVID-19, enrolled during active disease. CDR3 nucleotides: TGTGCCAGCAGGTTGGGCTCTGAAGCTTTCTTT. Its translation is CASRLGSEAFF.